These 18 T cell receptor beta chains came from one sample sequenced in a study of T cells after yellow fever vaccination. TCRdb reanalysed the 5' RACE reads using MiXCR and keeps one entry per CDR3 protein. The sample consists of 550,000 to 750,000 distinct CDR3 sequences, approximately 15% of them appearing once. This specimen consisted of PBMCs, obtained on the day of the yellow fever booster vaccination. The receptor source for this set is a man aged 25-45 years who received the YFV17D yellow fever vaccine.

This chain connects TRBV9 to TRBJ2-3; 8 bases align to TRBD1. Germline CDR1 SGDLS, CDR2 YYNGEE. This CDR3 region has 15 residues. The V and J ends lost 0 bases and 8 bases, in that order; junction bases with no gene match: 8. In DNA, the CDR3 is TGTGCCAGCAGCGTAGTGGGACAGGAGGGAAGTACGCAGTATTTT. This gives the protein CASSVVGQEGSTQYF.

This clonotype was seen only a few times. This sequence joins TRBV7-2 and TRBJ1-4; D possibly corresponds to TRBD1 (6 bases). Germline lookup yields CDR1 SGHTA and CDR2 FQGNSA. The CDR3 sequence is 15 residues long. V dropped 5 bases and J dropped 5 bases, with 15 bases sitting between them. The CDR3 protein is CASSVSGHSNEKLFF. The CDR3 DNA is TGTGCCAGCAGCGTGTCGGGACACTCCAATGAAAAACTGTTTTTT.

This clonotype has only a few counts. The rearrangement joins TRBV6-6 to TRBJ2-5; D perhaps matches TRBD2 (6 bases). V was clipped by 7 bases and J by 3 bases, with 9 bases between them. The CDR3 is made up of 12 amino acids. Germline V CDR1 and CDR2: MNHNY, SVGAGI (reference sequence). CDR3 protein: CASNIAEETQYF. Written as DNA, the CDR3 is TGTGCCAGCAACATAGCGGAAGAGACCCAGTACTTC.

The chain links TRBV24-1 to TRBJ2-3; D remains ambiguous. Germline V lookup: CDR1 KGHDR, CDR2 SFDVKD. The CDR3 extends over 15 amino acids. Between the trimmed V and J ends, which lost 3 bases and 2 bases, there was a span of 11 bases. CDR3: CATSDQCDTTDTQYF. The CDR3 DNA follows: TGTGCCACCAGTGATCAGTGTGATACCACAGATACGCAGTATTTT.

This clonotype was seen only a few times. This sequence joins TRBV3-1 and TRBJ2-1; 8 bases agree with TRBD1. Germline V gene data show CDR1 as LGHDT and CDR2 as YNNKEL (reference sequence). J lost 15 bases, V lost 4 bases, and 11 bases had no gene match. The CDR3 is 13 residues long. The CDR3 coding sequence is TGTGCCAGCAGCCCTATTCCAGGGGGCGATTCGTTCTTC. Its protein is CASSPIPGGDSFF.

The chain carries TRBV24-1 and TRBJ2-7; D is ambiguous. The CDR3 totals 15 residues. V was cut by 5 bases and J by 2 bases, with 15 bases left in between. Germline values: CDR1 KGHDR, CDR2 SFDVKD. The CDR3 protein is CATSGYPTKPYEQYF. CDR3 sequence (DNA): TGTGCCACCAGTGGATATCCGACCAAGCCCTACGAGCAGTACTTC.

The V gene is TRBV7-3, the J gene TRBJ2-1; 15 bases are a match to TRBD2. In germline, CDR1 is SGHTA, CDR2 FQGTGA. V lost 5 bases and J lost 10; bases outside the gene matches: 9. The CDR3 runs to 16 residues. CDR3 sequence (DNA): TGTGCCAGCAGCCCGACCGGGACTAGCGGGAGGAACGAGCAGTTCTTC. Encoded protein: CASSPTGTSGRNEQFF.

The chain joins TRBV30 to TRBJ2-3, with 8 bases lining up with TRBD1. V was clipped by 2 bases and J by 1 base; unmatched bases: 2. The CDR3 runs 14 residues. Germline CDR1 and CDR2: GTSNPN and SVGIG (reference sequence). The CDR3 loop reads CAWSWGQGTDTQYF. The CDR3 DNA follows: TGTGCCTGGAGTTGGGGACAGGGCACAGATACGCAGTATTTT.

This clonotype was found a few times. The CDR3 region is CASSLKGAANTEAFF. CDR3 nucleotides: TGTGCCAGCAGCCTGAAAGGGGCGGCGAACACTGAAGCTTTCTTT. V usage is TRBV7-2 and J usage is TRBJ1-1, with D possibly being TRBD1 (5 bases). The CDR3 is 15 residues long. Trimming removed 5 bases at V and 1 base at J, with 14 bases between. CDR1 is SGHTA and CDR2 is FQGNSA in the germline V gene.

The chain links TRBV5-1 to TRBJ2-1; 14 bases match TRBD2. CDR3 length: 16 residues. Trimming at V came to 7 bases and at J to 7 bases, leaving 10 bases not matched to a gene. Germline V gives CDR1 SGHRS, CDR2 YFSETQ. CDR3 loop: CASSVGGTSGSNEQFF. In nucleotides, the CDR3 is TGCGCCAGCTCCGTTGGGGGGACTAGCGGGAGTAATGAGCAGTTCTTC.

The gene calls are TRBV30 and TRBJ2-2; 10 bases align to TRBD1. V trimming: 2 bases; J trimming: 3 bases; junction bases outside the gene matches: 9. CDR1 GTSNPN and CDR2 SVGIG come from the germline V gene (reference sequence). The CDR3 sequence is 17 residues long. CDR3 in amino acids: CAWSTPRDRGYTGELFF. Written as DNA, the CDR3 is TGTGCCTGGAGTACACCCCGGGACAGGGGTTACACCGGGGAGCTGTTTTTT.

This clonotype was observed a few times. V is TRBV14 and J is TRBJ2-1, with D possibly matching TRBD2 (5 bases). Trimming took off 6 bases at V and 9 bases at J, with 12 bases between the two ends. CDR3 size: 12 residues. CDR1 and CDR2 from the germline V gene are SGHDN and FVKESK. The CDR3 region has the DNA TGTGCCAGCAGTGGCGCTCGGGGTGAGCAGTTCTTC. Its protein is CASSGARGEQFF.

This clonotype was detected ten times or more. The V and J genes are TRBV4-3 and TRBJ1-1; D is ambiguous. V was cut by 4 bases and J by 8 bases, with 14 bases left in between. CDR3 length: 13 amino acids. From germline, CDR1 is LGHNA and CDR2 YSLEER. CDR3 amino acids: CASSPSGPLEAFF. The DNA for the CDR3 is TGCGCCAGCAGCCCCTCTGGTCCATTGGAAGCTTTCTTT.

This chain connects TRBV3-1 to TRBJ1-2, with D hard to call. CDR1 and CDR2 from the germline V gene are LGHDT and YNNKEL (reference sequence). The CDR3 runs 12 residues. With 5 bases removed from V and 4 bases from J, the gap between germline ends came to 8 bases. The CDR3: CASSARVYGYTF. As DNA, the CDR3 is TGTGCCAGCAGCGCCCGGGTCTATGGCTACACCTTC.

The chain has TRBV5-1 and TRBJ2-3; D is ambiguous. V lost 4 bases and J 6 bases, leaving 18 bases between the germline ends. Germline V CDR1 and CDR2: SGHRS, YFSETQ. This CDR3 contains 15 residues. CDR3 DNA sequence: TGCGCCAGCAGCCATAGTAATCCAAGGTCGGATACGCAGTATTTT. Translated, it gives CASSHSNPRSDTQYF.

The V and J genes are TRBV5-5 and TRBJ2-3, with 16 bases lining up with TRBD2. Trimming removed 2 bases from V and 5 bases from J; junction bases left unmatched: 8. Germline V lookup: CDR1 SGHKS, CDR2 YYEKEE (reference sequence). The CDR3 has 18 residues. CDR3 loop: CASSFPGTSGRAGDTQYF. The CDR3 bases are TGTGCCAGCAGCTTCCCGGGGACTAGCGGGAGGGCCGGAGATACGCAGTATTTT.

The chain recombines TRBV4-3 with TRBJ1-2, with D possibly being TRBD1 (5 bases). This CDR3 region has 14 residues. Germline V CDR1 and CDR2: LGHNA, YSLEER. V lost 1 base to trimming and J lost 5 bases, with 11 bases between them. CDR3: CASSQGQKGYGYTF. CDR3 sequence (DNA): TGCGCCAGCAGCCAAGGACAGAAAGGTTATGGCTACACCTTC.

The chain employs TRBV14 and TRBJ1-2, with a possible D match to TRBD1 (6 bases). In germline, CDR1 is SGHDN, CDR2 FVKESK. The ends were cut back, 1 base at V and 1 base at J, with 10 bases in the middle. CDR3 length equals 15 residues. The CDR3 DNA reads TGTGCCAGCAGCCAAGTGGCAGGGGTTAACTATGGCTACACCTTC. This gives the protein CASSQVAGVNYGYTF.